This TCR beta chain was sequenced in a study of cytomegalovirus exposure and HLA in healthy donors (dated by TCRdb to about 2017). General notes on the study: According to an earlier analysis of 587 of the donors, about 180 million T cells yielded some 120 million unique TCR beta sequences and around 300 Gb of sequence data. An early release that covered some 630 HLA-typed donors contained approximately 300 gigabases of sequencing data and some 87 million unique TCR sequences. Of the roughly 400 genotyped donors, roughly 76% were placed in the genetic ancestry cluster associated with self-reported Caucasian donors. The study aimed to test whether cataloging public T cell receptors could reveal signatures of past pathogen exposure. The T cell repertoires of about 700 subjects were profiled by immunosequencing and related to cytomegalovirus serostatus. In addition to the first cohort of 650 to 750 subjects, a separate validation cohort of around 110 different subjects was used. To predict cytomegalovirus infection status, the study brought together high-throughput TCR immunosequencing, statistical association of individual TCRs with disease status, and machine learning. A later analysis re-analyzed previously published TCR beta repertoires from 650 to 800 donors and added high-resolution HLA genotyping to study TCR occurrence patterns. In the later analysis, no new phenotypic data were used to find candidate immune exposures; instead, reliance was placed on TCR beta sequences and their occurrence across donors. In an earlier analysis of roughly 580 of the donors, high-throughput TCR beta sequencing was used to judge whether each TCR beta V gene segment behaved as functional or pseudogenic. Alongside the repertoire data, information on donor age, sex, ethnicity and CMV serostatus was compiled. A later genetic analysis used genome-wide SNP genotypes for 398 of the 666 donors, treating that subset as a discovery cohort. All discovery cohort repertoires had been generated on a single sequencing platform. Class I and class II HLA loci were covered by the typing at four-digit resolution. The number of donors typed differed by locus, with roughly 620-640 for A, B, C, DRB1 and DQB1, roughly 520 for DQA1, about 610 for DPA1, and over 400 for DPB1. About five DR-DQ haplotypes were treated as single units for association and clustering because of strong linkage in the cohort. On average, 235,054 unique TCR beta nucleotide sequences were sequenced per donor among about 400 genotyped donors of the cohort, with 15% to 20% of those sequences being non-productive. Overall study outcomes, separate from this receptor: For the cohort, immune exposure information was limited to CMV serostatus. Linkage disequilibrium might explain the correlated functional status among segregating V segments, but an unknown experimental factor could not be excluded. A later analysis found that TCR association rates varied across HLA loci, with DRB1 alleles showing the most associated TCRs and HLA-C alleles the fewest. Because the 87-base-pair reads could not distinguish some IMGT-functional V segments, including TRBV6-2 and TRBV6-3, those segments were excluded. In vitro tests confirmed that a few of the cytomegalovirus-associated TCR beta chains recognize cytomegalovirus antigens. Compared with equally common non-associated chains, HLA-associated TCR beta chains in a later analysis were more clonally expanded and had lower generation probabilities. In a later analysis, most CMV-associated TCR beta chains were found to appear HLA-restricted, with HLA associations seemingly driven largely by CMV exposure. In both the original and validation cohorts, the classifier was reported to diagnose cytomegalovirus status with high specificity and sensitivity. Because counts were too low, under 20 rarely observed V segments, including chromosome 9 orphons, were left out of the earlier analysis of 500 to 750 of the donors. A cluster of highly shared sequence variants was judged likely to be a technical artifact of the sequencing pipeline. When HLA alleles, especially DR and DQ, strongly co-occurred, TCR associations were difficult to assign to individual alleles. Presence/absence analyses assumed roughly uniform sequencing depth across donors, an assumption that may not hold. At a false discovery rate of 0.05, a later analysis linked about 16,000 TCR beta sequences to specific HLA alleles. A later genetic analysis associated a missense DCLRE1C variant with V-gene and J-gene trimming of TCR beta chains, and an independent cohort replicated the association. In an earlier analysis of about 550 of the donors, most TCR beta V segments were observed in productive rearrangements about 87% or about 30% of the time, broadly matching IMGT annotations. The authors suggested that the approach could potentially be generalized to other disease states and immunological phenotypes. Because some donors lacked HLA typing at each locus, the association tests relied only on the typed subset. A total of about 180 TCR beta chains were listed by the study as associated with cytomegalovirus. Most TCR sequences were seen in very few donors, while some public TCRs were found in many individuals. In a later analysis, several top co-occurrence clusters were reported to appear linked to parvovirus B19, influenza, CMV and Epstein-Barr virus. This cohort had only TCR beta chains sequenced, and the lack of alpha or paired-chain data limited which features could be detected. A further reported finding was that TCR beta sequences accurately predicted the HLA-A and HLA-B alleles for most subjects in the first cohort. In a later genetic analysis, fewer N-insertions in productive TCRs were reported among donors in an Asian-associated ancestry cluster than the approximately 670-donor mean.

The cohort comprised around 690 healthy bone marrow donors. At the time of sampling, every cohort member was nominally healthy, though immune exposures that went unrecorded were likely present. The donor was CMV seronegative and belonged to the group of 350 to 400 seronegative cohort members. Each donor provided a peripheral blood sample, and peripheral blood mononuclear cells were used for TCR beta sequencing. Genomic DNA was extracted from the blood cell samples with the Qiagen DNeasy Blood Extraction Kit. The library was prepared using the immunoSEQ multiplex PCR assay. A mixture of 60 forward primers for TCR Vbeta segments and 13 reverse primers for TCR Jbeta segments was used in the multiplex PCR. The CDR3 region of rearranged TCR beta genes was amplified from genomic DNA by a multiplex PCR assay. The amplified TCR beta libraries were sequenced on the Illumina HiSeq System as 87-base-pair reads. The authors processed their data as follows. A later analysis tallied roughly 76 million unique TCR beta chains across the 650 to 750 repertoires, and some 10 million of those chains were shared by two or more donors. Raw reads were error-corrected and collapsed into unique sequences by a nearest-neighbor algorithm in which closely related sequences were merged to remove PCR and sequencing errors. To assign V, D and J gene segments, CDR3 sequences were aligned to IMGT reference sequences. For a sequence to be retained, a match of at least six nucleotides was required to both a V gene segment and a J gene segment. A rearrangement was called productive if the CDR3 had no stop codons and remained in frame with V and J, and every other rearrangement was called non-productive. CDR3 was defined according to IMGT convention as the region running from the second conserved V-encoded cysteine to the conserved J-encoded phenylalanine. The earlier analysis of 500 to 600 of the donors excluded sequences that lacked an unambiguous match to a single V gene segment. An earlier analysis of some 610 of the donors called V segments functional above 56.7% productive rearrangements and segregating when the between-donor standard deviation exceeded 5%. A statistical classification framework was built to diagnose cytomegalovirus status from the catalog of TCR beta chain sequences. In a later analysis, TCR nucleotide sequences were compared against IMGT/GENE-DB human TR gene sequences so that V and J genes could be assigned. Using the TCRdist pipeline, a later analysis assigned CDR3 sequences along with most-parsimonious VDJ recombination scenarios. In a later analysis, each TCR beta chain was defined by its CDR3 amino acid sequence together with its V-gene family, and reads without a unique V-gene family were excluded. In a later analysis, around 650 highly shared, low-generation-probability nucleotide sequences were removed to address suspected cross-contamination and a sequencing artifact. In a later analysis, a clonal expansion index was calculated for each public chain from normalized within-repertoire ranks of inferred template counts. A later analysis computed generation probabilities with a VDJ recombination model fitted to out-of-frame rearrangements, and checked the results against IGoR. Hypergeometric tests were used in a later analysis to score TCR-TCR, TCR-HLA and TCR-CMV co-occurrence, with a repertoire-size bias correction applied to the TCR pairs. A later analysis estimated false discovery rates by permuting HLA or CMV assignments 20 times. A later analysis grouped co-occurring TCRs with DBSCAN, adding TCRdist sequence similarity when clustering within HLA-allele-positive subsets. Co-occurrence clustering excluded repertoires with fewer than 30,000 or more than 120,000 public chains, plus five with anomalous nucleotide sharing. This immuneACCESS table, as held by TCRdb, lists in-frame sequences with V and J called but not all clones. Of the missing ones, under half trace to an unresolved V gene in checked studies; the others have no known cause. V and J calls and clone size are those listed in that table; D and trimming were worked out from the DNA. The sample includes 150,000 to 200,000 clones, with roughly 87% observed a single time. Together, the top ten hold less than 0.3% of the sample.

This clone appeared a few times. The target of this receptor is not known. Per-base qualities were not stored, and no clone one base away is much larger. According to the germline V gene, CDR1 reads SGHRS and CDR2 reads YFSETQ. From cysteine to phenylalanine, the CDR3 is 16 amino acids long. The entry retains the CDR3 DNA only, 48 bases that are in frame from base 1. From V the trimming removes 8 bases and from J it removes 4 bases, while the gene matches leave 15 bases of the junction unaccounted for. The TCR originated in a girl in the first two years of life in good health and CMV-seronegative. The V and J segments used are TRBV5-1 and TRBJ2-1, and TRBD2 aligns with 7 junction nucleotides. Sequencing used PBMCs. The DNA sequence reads TGCGCCAGTCACACGGGCGGGGGAAATGCTTACAATGAGCAGTTCTTC. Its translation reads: CASHTGGGNAYNEQFF.